This T cell receptor beta chain was identified during a study of blood T cell repertoires in COVID-19. Trimming left V 4 bases short and J 2 bases short, with 18 bases between. CDR1 and CDR2 (germline): SGHKS, YYEKEE (reference sequence). The CDR3 sequence is 16 residues long. Authors' analysis steps: The assay estimated nucleated cells by amplifying reference gene primers. The method was immunoSEQ multiplex PCR; TCRdb's version includes in-frame clones alone and lacks a portion of them. V and J calls and clone size come straight from that table; D and trimming were deduced from the DNA. The profile shows roughly 130,000 clones, roughly 80% of them singletons.

The chain recombines TRBV5-5 with TRBJ2-5, with D possibly TRBD1 on 6 matching bases. What was sequenced was peripheral blood. The sequence derives from a woman aged 50 to 60 with acute or convalescent COVID-19. The DNA for the CDR3 is TGTGCCAGCAGCCTCAACACGTGGCAGGGGCAAGAGACCCAGTACTTC. It yields the protein CASSLNTWQGQETQYF.